This paragraph covers one TCR beta chain sequence. The CDR3 totals 12 residues. Trimming cost V 5 bases and J 2 bases, with 5 bases left between them. In germline, CDR1 is SGHNT, CDR2 YYREEE (reference sequence). This entry is derived from a study of control samples from healthy donors and cancer patients. Using immunoSEQ multiplex PCR, the repertoire was profiled, and TCRdb retains in-frame clones only, with some absent. The repertoire includes approximately 230,000 clones, over 70% of them detected once, and less than 15% sits in the top ten. The clonotype comes from a woman aged 60-70 years with lung cancer. The V and J genes are TRBV5-4 and TRBJ2-1, with D hard to call. Sequences were obtained from PBMCs. The CDR3, as DNA: TGTGCCAGCAGTATGGCCTACAATGAGCAGTTCTTC. Translating it yields CASSMAYNEQFF.